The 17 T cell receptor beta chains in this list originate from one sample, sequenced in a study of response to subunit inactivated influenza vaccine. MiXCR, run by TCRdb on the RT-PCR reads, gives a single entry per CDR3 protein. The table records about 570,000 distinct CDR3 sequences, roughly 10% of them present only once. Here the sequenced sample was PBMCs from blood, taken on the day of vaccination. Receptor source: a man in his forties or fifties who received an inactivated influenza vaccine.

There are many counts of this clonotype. The DNA of the CDR3 is TGTGCCAGCAGCCAAGGCTCAGGGTCCGATGAGCAGTTCTTC. It encodes CASSQGSGSDEQFF. The rearrangement uses TRBV4-2 and TRBJ2-1; D is perhaps TRBD1 (5 bases). CDR1 LGHNA and CDR2 YNFKEQ come from the germline V gene. V lost 1 base and J lost 8, with 12 bases in between. This CDR3 comprises 14 residues.

The CDR3, as DNA: TGCGCCAGCAGCTTGGACGGGGACGGATATTCACCCCTCCACTTT. Its protein is CASSLDGDGYSPLHF. The genes are TRBV5-1 and TRBJ1-6, with D possibly TRBD1 on 5 matching bases. Germline assignment: CDR1 SGHRS and CDR2 YFSETQ. This CDR3 contains 15 residues. V shed 0 bases and J shed 8 bases, with 12 bases lying between them. The full variable domain, completed using reference TRBV5-1 and TRBJ1-6, is KAGVTQTPRYLIKTRGQQVTLSCSPISGHRSVSWYQQTPGQGLQFLFEYFSETQRNKGNFPGRFSGRQFSNSRSEMNVSTLELGDSALYLCASSLDGDGYSPLHFGNGTRLTVT.

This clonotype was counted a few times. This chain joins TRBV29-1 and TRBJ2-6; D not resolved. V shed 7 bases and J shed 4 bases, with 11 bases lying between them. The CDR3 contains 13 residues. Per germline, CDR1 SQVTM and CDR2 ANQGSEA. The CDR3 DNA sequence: TGCAGCGCACTCCTGCTAGGGGCCAACGTCCTGACTTTC. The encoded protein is CSALLLGANVLTF.

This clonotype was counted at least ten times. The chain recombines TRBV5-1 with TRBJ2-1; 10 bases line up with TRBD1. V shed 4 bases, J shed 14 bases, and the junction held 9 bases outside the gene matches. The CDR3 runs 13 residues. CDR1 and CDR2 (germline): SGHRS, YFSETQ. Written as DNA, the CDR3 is TGCGCCAGCAGCCAAGAGACAGGGGGCGAAAAGTTCTTC. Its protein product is CASSQETGGEKFF.

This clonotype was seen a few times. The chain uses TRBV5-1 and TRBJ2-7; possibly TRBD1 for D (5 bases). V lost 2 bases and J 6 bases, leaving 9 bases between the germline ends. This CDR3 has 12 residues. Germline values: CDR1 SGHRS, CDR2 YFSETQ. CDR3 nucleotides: TGCGCCAGCAGCTTATCCCAGGGCGAGCAGTACTTC. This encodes CASSLSQGEQYF.

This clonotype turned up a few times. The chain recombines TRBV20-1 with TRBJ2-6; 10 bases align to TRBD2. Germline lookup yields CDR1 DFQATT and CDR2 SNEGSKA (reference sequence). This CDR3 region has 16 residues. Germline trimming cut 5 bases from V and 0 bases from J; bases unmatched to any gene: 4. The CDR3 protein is CSARAGGSSGANVLTF. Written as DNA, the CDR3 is TGCAGTGCTCGAGCGGGAGGGAGCTCTGGGGCCAACGTCCTGACTTTC.

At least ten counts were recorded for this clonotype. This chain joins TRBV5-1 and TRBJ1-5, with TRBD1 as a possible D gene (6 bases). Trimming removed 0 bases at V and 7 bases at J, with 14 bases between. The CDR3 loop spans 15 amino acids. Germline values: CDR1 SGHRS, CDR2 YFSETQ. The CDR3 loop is CASSLAGTTNQPQHF. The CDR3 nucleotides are TGCGCCAGCAGCTTGGCCGGGACAACCAACCAGCCCCAGCATTTT.

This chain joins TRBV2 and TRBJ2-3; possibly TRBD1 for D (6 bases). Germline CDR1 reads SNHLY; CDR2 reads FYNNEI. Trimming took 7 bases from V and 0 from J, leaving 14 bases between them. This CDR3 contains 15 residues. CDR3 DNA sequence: TGTGCCAGCATGTGGACAGTCGCTAGCACAGATACGCAGTATTTT. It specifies CASMWTVASTDTQYF.

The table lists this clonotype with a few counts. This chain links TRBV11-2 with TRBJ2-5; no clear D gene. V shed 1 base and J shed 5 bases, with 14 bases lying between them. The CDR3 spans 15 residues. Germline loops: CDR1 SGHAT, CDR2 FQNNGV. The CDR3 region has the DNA TGTGCCAGCAGCTTAGGGGCAAACGGTGGGGAGACCCAGTACTTC. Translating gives CASSLGANGGETQYF.

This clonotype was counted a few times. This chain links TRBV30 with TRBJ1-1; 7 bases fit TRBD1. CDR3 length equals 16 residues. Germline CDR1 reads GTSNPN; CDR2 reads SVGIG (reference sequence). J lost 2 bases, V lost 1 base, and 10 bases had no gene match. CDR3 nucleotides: TGTGCCTGGAGTGCCGGGACAGACATTTATAACACTGAAGCTTTCTTT. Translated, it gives CAWSAGTDIYNTEAFF.

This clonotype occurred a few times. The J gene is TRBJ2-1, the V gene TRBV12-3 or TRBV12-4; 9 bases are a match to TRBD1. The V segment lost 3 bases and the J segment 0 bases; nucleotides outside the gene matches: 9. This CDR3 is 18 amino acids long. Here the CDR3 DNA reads TGTGCCAGCAGTTTGGAAAGCCTGACAGGGGGCTCCTACAATGAGCAGTTCTTC. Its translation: CASSLESLTGGSYNEQFF.

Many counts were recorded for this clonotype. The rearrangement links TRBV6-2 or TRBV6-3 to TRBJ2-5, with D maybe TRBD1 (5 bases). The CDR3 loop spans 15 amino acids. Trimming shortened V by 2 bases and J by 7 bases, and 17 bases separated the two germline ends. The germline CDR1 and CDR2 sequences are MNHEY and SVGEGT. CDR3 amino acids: CASSYTGAPDGTQYF. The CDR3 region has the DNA TGTGCCAGCAGTTACACTGGGGCCCCTGATGGGACCCAGTACTTC.

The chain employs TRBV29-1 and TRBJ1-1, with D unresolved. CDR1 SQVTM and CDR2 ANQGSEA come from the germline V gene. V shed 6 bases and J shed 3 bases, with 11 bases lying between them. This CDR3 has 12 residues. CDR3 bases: TGCAGCGTCCCCGTCTCTGACACTGAAGCTTTCTTT. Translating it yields CSVPVSDTEAFF.

The CDR3 DNA reads as TGTGCCAGCAGTTATCGGGCTGATGTTGCAGATACGCAGTATTTT. Amino acids: CASSYRADVADTQYF. J is TRBJ2-3 and V is TRBV6-4; unclear D gene. CDR3 length: 15 amino acids. The ends were cut back, 5 bases at V and 4 bases at J, with 16 bases in the middle. CDR1 and CDR2 (germline): MRHNA, SNTAGT.

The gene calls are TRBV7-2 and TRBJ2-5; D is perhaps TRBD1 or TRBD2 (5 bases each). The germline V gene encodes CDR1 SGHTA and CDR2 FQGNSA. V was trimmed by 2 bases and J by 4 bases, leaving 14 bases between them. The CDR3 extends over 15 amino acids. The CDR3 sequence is CASSLMGVVGETQYF. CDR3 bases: TGTGCCAGCAGCTTAATGGGGGTTGTCGGAGAGACCCAGTACTTC.

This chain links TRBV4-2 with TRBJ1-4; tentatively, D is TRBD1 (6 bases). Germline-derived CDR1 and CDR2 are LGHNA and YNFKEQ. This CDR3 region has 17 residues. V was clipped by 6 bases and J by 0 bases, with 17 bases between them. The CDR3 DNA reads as TGTGCCAGCAGTCGTCAGGGGTCTATATCAACTAATGAAAAACTGTTTTTT. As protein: CASSRQGSISTNEKLFF.

The DNA for the CDR3 is TGCAGTGCTAGAGTGTTGGACAGGGTGGCCGAGCAGTACTTC. This gives the protein CSARVLDRVAEQYF. The chain recombines TRBV20-1 with TRBJ2-7; 8 nucleotides match TRBD1. The V gene's germline CDR1 is DFQATT and CDR2 SNEGSKA (reference sequence). The ends lost 1 base at V and 6 bases at J; junction bases unmatched: 8. The CDR3 extends over 14 amino acids.